This record concerns one T cell receptor (beta chain) sequence. What antigen it recognizes has not been identified. It has no much larger one-base neighbor in the sample; base qualities were not kept. The immunoSEQ Assay, a bias-controlled multiplex PCR, was used to amplify TCRbeta CDR3 regions from genomic DNA. Turning to the authors' computational methods: The number of nucleated cells in each sample was estimated by amplification of reference gene primers within the assay. To quantify the absolute abundance of each unique TCRbeta CDR3 rearrangement, sequence reads were collapsed and filtered. For each sample, productive Simpson clonality was calculated as the square root of Simpson's diversity index across productive rearrangements. This is the immuneACCESS table as TCRdb keeps it, with only in-frame sequences that have V and J called. A part of the clones is gone; compared with another copy, unresolved V genes explain less than half, and the rest is unexplained. The V and J calls and clone size were taken over from that table, and D and trimming were inferred from the DNA. For this sample the table gives 100,000 to 120,000 clones, of which about four fifths were detected only once. Together, the top ten hold more than 15% of the sample.

Each collaborating institution followed its own protocols to collect whole blood in K2EDTA tubes. Collaborator samples were shipped for TCRbeta analysis as frozen whole blood, isolated PBMCs, or DNA extracted from either sample type. The data were obtained in a study of blood T cell repertoires in COVID-19 (dated by TCRdb to the early 2020s). Regarding the research as a whole: Samples from collaborators originated in the United States, Italy and Spain and spanned both the acute and convalescent phases of COVID-19. A de-identified subject ID, COVID-19 status, age in years and sex were almost always included in the sample metadata. The repertoires were made available in a free public database intended to serve as a resource for research on the immune response to SARS-CoV-2. The material from the prospective study consisted of cDNA or gDNA derived from T cells, B-cell-depleted T cells, or PBMCs. Where available, HLA class I and class II types were obtained from metadata supplied by the sample provider rather than from assay-based typing. Samples were obtained from the ongoing ImmuneRACE study (first 160 participants) and from 1,254 subjects provided by 6 global collaborators. Subjects who had been exposed to COVID-19, were actively infected with it, or had recovered from it provided the deeply sampled blood TCRbeta repertoires that made up the dataset.

Paper-wide results and their limitations: The quantity of clinical and demographic metadata differed by source and by participant and was supplied without curation.

Taken from cysteine to phenylalanine, the CDR3 has 13 residues. Only the CDR3 part of the read is kept: 39 bases, read in frame from the first base. Via the germline V gene, CDR1 is MNHEY and CDR2 SVGAGI. V was cut back by 2 bases and J by 4 bases, leaving a gap of 6 bases between them. The chain employs TRBV6-5 and TRBJ2-1; TRBD2 is perhaps the D gene, given 5 matching bases. Material for sequencing was peripheral blood. This receptor was identified in a woman in her sixties with acute or convalescent COVID-19. The nucleotide sequence reads as follows: TGTGCCAGCAGTTACGACTATTACAATGAGCAGTTCTTC. This is translated as CASSYDYYNEQFF.